This entry lists 11 T cell receptor beta chains sequenced from one sample in a study of blood T cells in healthy people across ages (dated by TCRdb to between 2014 and 2017). The library was built by means of 5' RACE. The sample was run on an Illumina HiSeq 2500. A second PCR of about 6 to 11 cycles was run with a J-beta primer mix and a sample-barcoded 5' primer. The public sequencing data were trimmed at Q25 with fastp and processed into clonotypes with MiXCR by TCRdb, which kept only in-frame beta chains. Rows are unified per CDR3 protein, each entry keeping the most common DNA and genes. The sample has about 730,000 distinct CDR3 sequences on record, roughly 43% of them singletons. Roughly 20% of the sample is taken by the ten largest. The specimen sequenced was blood. Source of these receptors: a woman aged 60-75 years in good health.

The chain carries TRBV12-3 or TRBV12-4 and TRBJ2-4; 9 positions agree with TRBD1. The DNA end lines up better with TRBJ2-7; the J call may be wrong. The CDR3 contains 16 residues. As DNA, the CDR3 is TGTGCCAGCAGTCACCTGACAGGGGGAAGGCAGTACGAGCAGTACTTC. Translation gives CASSHLTGGRQYEQYF.

The J gene is TRBJ2-1, the V gene TRBV7-8; D not certain. Deletions cut 4 bases from V and 8 bases from J, with 15 bases between. The CDR3 is made up of 14 amino acids. CDR1 is SGHVS and CDR2 is FQNEAQ in the germline V gene. The CDR3 reads CASSSPINSYEQFF. The CDR3 nucleotides are TGTGCCAGCAGCTCCCCCATCAACAGCTATGAGCAGTTCTTC.

V usage is TRBV5-5 and J usage is TRBJ2-3, with D uncertain. Trimming stripped 3 bases from V and 2 bases from J, with 7 bases between. Germline V gene lookup returns CDR1 SGHKS and CDR2 YYEKEE (reference sequence). The CDR3 spans 13 residues. CDR3 protein: CASSSDITDTQYF. CDR3 DNA sequence: TGTGCCAGCAGCTCTGACATCACAGATACGCAGTATTTT. The complete variable domain, with remaining parts taken from reference TRBV5-5 and TRBJ2-3, reads DAGVTQSPTHLIKTRGQQVTLRCSPISGHKSVSWYQQVLGQGPQFIFQYYEKEERGRGNFPDRFSARQFPNYSSELNVNALLLGDSALYLCASSSDITDTQYFGPGTRLTVL.

This clonotype has more than one count but fewer than ten. The chain carries TRBV2 and TRBJ1-5, with D uncertain. Trimming took off 2 bases at V and 10 bases at J, with 15 bases between the two ends. Germline values: CDR1 SNHLY, CDR2 FYNNEI. This CDR3 region has 14 residues. CDR3 in amino acids: CASSESGLLYPQHF. Here the CDR3 DNA reads TGTGCCAGCAGTGAATCCGGCCTCCTATATCCCCAGCATTTT.

V and J are TRBV10-3 and TRBJ2-1; 11 bases fit TRBD1. The junction had 11 bases not matched to a gene; V was cut back by 7 bases and J by 9 bases. The V gene's germline CDR1 is ENHRY and CDR2 SYGVKD. This CDR3 is built from 15 residues. The CDR3 spells CAINKEDRGLGEQFF. The CDR3 nucleotides read TGTGCCATCAACAAAGAGGACAGGGGGCTGGGTGAGCAGTTCTTC.

This clonotype has a handful of counts. V is TRBV24-1 and J is TRBJ1-1; tentative D call: TRBD1 (5 bases). CDR1 is KGHDR and CDR2 is SFDVKD in the germline V gene. Trimming left V 8 bases short and J 4 bases short, with 13 bases between. There are 13 residues in the CDR3. CDR3: CATISSGGTEAFF. As DNA, the CDR3 is TGTGCCACCATCTCATCGGGGGGCACTGAAGCTTTCTTT.

This clonotype was counted only a few times. The rearrangement links TRBV7-6 to TRBJ2-1; weak D call: TRBD2 (6 bases). The V and J ends lost 8 bases and 8 bases respectively, with 16 bases between them. Germline V CDR1 and CDR2: SGHVS, FNYEAQ. The CDR3 loop spans 13 amino acids. The CDR3 DNA sequence: TGTGCCAGCTCTGTGGTCGGGGAGGATGAGCAGTTCTTC. Residues: CASSVVGEDEQFF.

V usage is TRBV5-1 and J usage is TRBJ1-1; D uncertain. The germline V gene encodes CDR1 SGHRS and CDR2 YFSETQ. The CDR3 sequence is 13 residues long. V gave up 0 bases and J gave up 5 bases, with 8 bases separating them. Written as DNA, the CDR3 is TGCGCCAGCAGCTTGGATGGGGATACTGAAGCTTTCTTT. Amino acid sequence: CASSLDGDTEAFF.

This clonotype turned up a few times. V usage is TRBV3-1 and J usage is TRBJ2-1; 14 bases align to TRBD2. V gave up 3 bases and J gave up 3 bases; unmatched junction bases: 4. The CDR3 consists of 17 residues. Germline loops: CDR1 LGHDT, CDR2 YNNKEL (reference sequence). CDR3 coding DNA: TGTGCCAGCAGCCAGGGACTAGCGGGGGATCGCTACAATGAGCAGTTCTTC. Translation: CASSQGLAGDRYNEQFF.

The gene calls are TRBV7-9 and TRBJ1-1, with a tentative D call TRBD1 (5 bases). CDR3 size: 15 residues. V shed 5 bases and J shed 2 bases, with 15 bases lying between them. Per the germline V gene, CDR1 is SEHNR and CDR2 is FQNEAQ (reference sequence). In DNA, the CDR3 is TGTGCCAGCAGCCCCGGGGACGAGAAAAACACTGAAGCTTTCTTT. It is translated as CASSPGDEKNTEAFF.

This clonotype showed up just a few times. This sequence joins TRBV7-8 and TRBJ2-3; perhaps TRBD2 as D (5 bases). V gave up 6 bases and J gave up 3 bases, with 13 bases separating them. Germline V CDR1 and CDR2: SGHVS, FQNEAQ. CDR3 length: 14 amino acids. Written as DNA, the CDR3 is TGTGCCAGCAGGGACCCGGGGTTTACAGATACGCAGTATTTT. Protein sequence: CASRDPGFTDTQYF.